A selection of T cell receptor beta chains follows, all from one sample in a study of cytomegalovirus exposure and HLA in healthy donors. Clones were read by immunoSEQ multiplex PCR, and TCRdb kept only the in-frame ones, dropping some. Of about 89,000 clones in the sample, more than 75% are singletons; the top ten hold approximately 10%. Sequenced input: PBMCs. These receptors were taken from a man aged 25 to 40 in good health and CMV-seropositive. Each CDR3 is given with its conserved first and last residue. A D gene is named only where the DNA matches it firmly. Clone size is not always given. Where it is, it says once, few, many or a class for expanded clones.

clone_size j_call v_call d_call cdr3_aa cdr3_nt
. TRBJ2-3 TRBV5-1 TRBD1 CASSFRAGGWYLGNTDTQYF TGCGCCAGCAGCTTCCGAGCAGGGGGCTGGTATCTGGGGAACACAGATACGCAGTATTTT
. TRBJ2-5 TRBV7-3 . CASSLSPGVPETQYF TGTGCCAGCAGCTTATCTCCAGGGGTGCCAGAGACCCAGTACTTC
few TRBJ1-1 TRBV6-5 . CASSISPTASEAFF TGTGCCAGCAGCATTAGCCCGACGGCATCTGAAGCTTTCTTT
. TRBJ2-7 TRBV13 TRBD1 CASSFSGTGEDEQYF TGTGCCAGCAGCTTCTCCGGGACAGGGGAGGACGAGCAGTACTTC
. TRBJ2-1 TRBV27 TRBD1 CASSLLTGAINEQFF TGTGCCAGCAGCCTTCTGACAGGGGCGATCAATGAGCAGTTCTTC
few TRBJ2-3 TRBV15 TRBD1 CATSRDPPGTGTDTQYF TGTGCCACCAGCAGAGATCCTCCCGGGACAGGCACAGATACGCAGTATTTT
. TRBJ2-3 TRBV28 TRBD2 CASSSLRLAGSTDMQYF TGTGCCAGCAGCTCACTCCGACTAGCGGGGAGCACAGATATGCAGTATTTT
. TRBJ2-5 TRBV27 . CASRAGGGRQETQYF TGTGCCAGCAGGGCTGGGGGGGGGCGTCAAGAGACCCAGTACTTC
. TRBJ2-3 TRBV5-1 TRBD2 CASSVGTSGSTDTQYF TGCGCCAGCAGCGTAGGGACTAGCGGTAGCACAGATACGCAGTATTTT
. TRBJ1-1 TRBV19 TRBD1 CASSTGQLNTEAFF TGTGCCAGTAGTACGGGACAGCTGAACACTGAAGCTTTCTTT
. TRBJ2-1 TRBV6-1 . CASSGSTDRQFF TGTGCCAGCAGTGGGTCGACTGATAGGCAGTTCTTC
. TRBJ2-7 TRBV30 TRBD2 CAWRETSGSYEQYF TGTGCCTGGAGGGAGACTAGCGGGAGCTACGAGCAGTACTTC
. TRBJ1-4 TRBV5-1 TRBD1 CASSWSSGGEKLFF TGCGCCAGCAGCTGGAGCTCAGGGGGTGAAAAACTGTTTTTT
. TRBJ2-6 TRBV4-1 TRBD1 CASSRGQQKASGANVLTF TGCGCCAGCAGCCGGGGACAGCAGAAAGCCTCTGGGGCCAACGTCCTGACTTTC
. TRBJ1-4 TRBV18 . CASSPGGFANEKLFF TGTGCCAGCTCACCAGGCGGATTTGCTAATGAAAAACTGTTTTTT
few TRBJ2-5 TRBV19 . CASTSDSHETQYF TGTGCCAGTACTTCCGACAGCCACGAGACCCAGTACTTC
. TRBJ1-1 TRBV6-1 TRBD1 CASSWQGAAEAFF TGTGCCAGCAGTTGGCAGGGGGCGGCAGAAGCTTTCTTT
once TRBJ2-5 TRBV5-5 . CASSWTDRRAGETQYF TGTGCCAGCAGCTGGACCGACAGGCGGGCAGGGGAGACCCAGTACTTC
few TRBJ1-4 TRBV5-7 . CASNRERVVEKLFF TGTGCCAGCAACCGGGAGAGGGTGGTGGAAAAACTGTTTTTT